The 2 T cell receptor beta chains listed next were all sequenced from one sample in a study of blood T cell repertoires in COVID-19. TCRdb keeps only in-frame clones here, not all; method: immunoSEQ multiplex PCR. The sample holds approximately 58,000 clones, 70% to 85% seen once. Sequencing was performed on peripheral blood. The source is a woman aged 55-75 years with acute or convalescent COVID-19.

V and J are TRBV13 and TRBJ1-1; maybe TRBD1 (5 bases). CDR3 length: 13 amino acids. The germline V and J ends were trimmed by 4 bases and 4 bases, with 10 bases remaining between them. Germline V gene data show CDR1 as PRHDT and CDR2 as FYEKMQ (reference sequence). The CDR3 nucleotides are TGTGCCAGCAGCTGGGGCCGGAGCACTGAAGCTTTCTTT. This sequence encodes CASSWGRSTEAFF. Using reference TRBV13 and TRBJ1-1 for the parts outside the CDR3, the full variable domain is AAGVIQSPRHLIKEKRETATLKCYPIPRHDTVYWYQQGPGQDPQFLISFYEKMQSDKGSIPDRFSAQQFSDYHSELNMSSLELGDSALYFCASSWGRSTEAFFGQGTRLTVV.

This clone appeared once. The rearrangement links TRBV7-9 to TRBJ2-1; TRBD2 is a possible D gene (6 bases). Trimming took off 2 bases at V and 4 bases at J, with 15 bases between the two ends. The germline CDR1 and CDR2 sequences are SEHNR and FQNEAQ (reference sequence). The CDR3 runs to 16 residues. The DNA of the CDR3 is TGTGCCAGCAGCTTATACCGGGACTCCCGATACAATGAGCAGTTCTTC. Translation: CASSLYRDSRYNEQFF.